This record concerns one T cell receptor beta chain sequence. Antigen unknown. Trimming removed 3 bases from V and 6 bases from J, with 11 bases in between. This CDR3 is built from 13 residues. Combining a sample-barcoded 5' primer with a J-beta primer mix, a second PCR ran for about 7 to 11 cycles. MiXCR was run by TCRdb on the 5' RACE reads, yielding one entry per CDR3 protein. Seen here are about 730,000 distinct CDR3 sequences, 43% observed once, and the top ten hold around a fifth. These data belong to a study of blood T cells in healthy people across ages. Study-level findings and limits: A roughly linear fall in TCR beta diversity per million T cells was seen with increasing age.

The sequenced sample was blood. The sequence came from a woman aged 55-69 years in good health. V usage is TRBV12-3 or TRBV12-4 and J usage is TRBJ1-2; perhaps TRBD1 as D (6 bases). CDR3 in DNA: TGTGCCAGCAGTTTGGGCAGGGGTAATGGCTACACCTTC. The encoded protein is CASSLGRGNGYTF.